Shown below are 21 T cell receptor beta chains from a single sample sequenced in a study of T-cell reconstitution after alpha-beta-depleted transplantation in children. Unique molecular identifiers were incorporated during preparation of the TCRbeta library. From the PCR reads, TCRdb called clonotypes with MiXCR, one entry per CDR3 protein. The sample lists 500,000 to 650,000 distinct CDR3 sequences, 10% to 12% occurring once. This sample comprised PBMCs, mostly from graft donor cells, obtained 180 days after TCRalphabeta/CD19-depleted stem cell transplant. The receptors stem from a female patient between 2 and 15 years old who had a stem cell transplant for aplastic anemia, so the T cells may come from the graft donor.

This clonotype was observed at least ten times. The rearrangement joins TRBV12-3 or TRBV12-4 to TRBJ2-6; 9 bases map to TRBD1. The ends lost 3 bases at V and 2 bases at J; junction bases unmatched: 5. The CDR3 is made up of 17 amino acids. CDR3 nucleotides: TGTGCCAGCAGTTTGAGGGACAGGGAGGCTGGGGCCAACGTCCTGACTTTC. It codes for CASSLRDREAGANVLTF.

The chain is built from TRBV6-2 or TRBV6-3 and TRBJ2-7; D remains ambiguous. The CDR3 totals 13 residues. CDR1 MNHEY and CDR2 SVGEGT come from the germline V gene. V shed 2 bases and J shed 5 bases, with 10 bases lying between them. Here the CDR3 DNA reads TGTGCCAGCAGTTACGGTTTGAGGCACGAGCAGTACGTC. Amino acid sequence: CASSYGLRHEQYV.

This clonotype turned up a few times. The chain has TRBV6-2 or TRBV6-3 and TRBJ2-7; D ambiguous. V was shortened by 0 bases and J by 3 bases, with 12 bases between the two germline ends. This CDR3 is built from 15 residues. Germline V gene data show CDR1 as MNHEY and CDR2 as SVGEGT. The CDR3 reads CASSYSGNWFYEQYV. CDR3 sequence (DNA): TGTGCCAGCAGTTACTCGGGGAACTGGTTCTACGAGCAGTACGTC.

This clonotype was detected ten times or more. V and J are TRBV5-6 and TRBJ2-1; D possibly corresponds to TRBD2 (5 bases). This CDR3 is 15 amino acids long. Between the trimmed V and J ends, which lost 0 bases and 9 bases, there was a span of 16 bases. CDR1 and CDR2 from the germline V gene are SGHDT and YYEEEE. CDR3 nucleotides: TGTGCCAGCAGCTTGGCCGACGGGCGTCGGGGTGAGCAGTTCTTC. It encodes CASSLADGRRGEQFF.

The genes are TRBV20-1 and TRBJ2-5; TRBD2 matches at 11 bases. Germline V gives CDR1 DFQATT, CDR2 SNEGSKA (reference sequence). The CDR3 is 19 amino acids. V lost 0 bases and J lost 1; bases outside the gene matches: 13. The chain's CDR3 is CSARDARGLADLPQETQYF. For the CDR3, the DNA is TGCAGTGCTAGAGATGCAAGGGGACTAGCGGACCTACCCCAAGAGACCCAGTACTTC.

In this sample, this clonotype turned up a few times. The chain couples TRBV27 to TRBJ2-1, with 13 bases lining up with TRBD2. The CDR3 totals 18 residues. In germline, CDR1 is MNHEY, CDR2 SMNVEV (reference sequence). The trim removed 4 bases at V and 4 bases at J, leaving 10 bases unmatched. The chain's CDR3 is CASSSKGTSGKGYNEQFF. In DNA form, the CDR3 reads TGTGCCAGCAGTTCAAAAGGGACTAGCGGGAAGGGTTACAATGAGCAGTTCTTC.

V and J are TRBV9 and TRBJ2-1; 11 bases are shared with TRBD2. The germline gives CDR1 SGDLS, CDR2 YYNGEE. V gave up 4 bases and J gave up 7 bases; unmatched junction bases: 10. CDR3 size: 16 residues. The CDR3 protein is CASSKHSGRAGNEQFF. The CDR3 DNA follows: TGTGCCAGCAGCAAACATAGCGGGAGGGCCGGGAATGAGCAGTTCTTC.

This CDR3 reads CASSIECRDLTYEQYV. As DNA, the CDR3 is TGTGCCAGTAGTATAGAGTGCAGGGATCTAACCTACGAGCAGTACGTC. V usage is TRBV19 and J usage is TRBJ2-7, with D possibly being TRBD1 (5 bases). Germline V gives CDR1 LNHDA, CDR2 SQIVND (reference sequence). The CDR3 runs 16 residues. V was shortened by 0 bases and J by 2 bases, with 14 bases between the two germline ends.

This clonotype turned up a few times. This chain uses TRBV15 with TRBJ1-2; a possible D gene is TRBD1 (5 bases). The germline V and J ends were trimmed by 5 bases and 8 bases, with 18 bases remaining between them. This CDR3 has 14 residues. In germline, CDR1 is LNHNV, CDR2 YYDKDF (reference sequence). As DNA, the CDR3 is TGTGCCACCAGCTTTCACGCAGGGATGCGCGGCTACACCTTC. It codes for CATSFHAGMRGYTF.

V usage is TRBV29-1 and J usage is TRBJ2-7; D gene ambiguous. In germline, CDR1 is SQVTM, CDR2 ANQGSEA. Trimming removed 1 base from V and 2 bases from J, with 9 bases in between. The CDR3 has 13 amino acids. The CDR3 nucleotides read TGCAGCGTTGAAGTTGGAAACCCCTACGAGCAGTACTTC. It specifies CSVEVGNPYEQYF.

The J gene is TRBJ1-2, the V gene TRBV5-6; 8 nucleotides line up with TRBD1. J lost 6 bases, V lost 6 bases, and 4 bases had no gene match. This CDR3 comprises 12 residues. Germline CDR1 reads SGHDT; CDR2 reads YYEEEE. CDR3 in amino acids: CASNGQGHGYTF. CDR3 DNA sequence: TGTGCCAGCAATGGACAGGGCCATGGCTACACCTTC.

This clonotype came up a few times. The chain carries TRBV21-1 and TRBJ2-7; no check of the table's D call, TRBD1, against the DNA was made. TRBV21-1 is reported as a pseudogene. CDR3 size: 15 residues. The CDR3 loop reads CASSKDETGSYEQYV. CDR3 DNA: TGTGCCAGCAGCAAAGATGAGACAGGATCCTACGAGCAGTACGTC.

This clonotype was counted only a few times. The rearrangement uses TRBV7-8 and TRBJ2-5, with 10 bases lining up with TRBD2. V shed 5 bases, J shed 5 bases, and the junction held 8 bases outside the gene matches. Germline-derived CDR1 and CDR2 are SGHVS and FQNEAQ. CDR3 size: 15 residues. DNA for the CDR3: TGTGCCAGCAGCGTAGGGCTAGCGGGAGATGAGACCCAGTACTTC. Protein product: CASSVGLAGDETQYF. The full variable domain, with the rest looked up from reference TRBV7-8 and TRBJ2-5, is GAGVSQSPRYKVAKRGQDVALRCDPISGHVSLFWYQQALGQGPEFLTYFQNEAQLDKSGLPSDRFFAERPEGSVSTLKIQRTQQEDSAVYLCASSVGLAGDETQYFGPGTRLLVL.

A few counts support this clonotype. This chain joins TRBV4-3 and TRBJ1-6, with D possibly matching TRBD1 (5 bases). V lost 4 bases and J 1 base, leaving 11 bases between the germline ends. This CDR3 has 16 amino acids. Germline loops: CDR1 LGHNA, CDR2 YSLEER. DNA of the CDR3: TGCGCCAGCAGCCGGACTGGGACTTCCTATAATTCACCCCTCCACTTT. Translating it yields CASSRTGTSYNSPLHF.

The CDR3 protein is CASNRLAGAYEQYF. DNA for the CDR3: TGTGCCAGCAACCGACTAGCGGGGGCCTACGAGCAGTACTTC. J is TRBJ2-7 and V is TRBV28, with 12 bases identical to TRBD2. V lost 7 bases and J lost 2; bases outside the gene matches: 3. Germline assignment: CDR1 MDHEN and CDR2 SYDVKM. The CDR3 sequence is 14 residues long.

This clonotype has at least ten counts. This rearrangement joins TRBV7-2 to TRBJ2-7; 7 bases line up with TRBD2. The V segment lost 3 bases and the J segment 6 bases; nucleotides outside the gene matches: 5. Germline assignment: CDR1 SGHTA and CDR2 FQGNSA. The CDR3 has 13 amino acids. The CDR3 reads CASSFPTSAEQYF. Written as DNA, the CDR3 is TGTGCCAGCAGCTTCCCCACTAGCGCCGAGCAGTACTTC.

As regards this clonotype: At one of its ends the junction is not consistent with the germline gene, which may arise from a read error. The chain's CDR3 is CASSRWTSGSLENF. CDR3 nucleotide sequence: TGTGCCAGCAGTCGCTGGACTAGCGGGAGCCTTGAGAACTTC. The chain joins TRBV28 to TRBJ2-7; 13 nucleotides align to TRBD2. Germline V gene sequence: CDR1 MDHEN, CDR2 SYDVKM. There are 14 residues in the CDR3.

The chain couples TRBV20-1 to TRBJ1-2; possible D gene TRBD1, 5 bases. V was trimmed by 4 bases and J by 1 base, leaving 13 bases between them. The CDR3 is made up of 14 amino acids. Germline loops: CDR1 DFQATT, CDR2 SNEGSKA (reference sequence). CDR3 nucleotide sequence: TGCAGTGCTAATACTGCGACAGTTAACTATGGCTACACCTTC. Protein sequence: CSANTATVNYGYTF.

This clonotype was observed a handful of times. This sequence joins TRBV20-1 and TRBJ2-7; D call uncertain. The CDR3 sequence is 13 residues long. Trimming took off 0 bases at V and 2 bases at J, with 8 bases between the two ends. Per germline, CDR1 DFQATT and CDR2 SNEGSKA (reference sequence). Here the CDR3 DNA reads TGCAGTGCTAGAGATATGGCTACCTACGAGCAGTACGTC. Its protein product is CSARDMATYEQYV.

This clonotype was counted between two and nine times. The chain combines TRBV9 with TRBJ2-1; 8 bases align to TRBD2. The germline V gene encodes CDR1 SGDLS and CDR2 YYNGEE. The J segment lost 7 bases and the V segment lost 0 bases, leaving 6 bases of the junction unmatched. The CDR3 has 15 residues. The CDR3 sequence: CASSVVTTSGNEQFF. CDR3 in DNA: TGTGCCAGCAGCGTAGTGACCACTAGCGGTAATGAGCAGTTCTTC.

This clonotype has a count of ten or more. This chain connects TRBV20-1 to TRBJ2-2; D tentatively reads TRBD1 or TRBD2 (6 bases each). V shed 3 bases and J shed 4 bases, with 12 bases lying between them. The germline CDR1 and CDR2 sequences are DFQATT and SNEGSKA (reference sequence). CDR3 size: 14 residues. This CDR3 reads CSARGRGATGELFF. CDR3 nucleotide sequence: TGCAGTGCTAGGGGTAGGGGGGCCACCGGGGAGCTGTTTTTT.